Each of the 28 T cell receptor beta chains below was sequenced from the same sample in a study of blood T cell repertoires in COVID-19. Sequenced by immunoSEQ multiplex PCR; TCRdb stores in-frame clones only, minus some. The sample contains under 130,000 clones, roughly four fifths of which appear only once. The specimen sequenced was peripheral blood. The receptors were gathered from a man aged 65 to 85 with active or convalescent COVID-19.

The chain carries TRBV19 and TRBJ1-4, with 11 bases fitting TRBD1. This CDR3 is 15 amino acids long. Germline-derived CDR1 and CDR2 are LNHDA and SQIVND (reference sequence). Germline trimming cut 7 bases from V and 7 bases from J; bases unmatched to any gene: 8. This chain's CDR3 is CASNNPGQGVEKLFF. In nucleotides, the CDR3 is TGTGCCAGTAACAACCCGGGACAGGGGGTTGAAAAACTGTTTTTT.

V usage is TRBV7-2 and J usage is TRBJ2-7; possibly TRBD2 for D (7 bases). Per the germline V gene, CDR1 is SGHTA and CDR2 is FQGNSA. The CDR3 is 15 residues long. Trimming cost V 1 base and J 2 bases, with 12 bases left between them. The CDR3 DNA sequence: TGTGCCAGCAGCTTAGAGGGGGGGGGTGCCTACGAGCAGTACTTC. It translates to CASSLEGGGAYEQYF.

The chain uses TRBV2 and TRBJ2-7; D is undetermined. The germline V gene has CDR1 SNHLY and CDR2 FYNNEI. Trimming left V 5 bases short and J 2 bases short, with 7 bases between. This CDR3 contains 12 residues. CDR3 DNA sequence: TGTGCCAGCAGTTACAGTGCCTACGAGCAGTACTTC. Protein sequence: CASSYSAYEQYF.

This chain connects TRBV2 to TRBJ2-1; no definite D call. V lost 6 bases and J 10 bases, leaving 16 bases between the germline ends. The V gene's germline CDR1 is SNHLY and CDR2 FYNNEI. The CDR3 runs to 13 residues. The CDR3 DNA sequence: TGTGCCAGCAGGATAGACCTAGGCCGGGAGCAGTTCTTC. This translates into CASRIDLGREQFF.

The V and J genes are TRBV24-1 and TRBJ2-1; 8 bases match TRBD1. The germline CDR1 and CDR2 sequences are KGHDR and SFDVKD. The CDR3 runs 15 residues. V shed 4 bases and J 3 bases; nucleotides not matched to a gene: 4. CDR3: CATSDLGTGYNEQFF. The CDR3 region has the DNA TGTGCCACCAGTGACCTCGGGACAGGCTACAATGAGCAGTTCTTC.

CDR3 sequence: CASSEIRDYYFGYNEQFF. The CDR3 bases are TGTGCCAGCAGTGAGATCCGGGACTACTACTTTGGATACAATGAGCAGTTCTTC. V gene TRBV6-1 combines with J gene TRBJ2-1; TRBD2 matches at 7 bases. Germline CDR1 reads MNHNS; CDR2 reads SASEGT. V dropped 3 bases and J dropped 4; count of bases not matched to a gene: 15. The CDR3 totals 18 residues.

This clone showed up just a few times. The V gene is TRBV30, the J gene TRBJ1-2; perhaps TRBD1 as D (5 bases). The germline V gene has CDR1 GTSNPN and CDR2 SVGIG (reference sequence). Trimming left V 2 bases short and J 4 bases short, with 11 bases between. This CDR3 contains 13 residues. The CDR3 region has the DNA TGTGCCTGGAGTCCGGGAGGGGTCTATGGCTACACCTTC. Residues: CAWSPGGVYGYTF. Based on the CDR3 plus reference TRBV30 and TRBJ1-2, the full variable domain is SQTIHQWPATLVQPVGSPLSLECTVEGTSNPNLYWYRQAAGRGLQLLFYSVGIGQISSEVPQNLSASRPQDRQFILSSKKLLLSDSGFYLCAWSPGGVYGYTFGSGTRLTVV.

V and J are TRBV6-6 and TRBJ1-3; D not resolved. The CDR3 extends over 16 amino acids. The germline CDR1 and CDR2 sequences are MNHNY and SVGAGI (reference sequence). With 0 bases removed from V and 0 bases from J, the gap between germline ends came to 9 bases. CDR3 residues: CASSYSGSHSGNTIYF. The CDR3 nucleotides read TGTGCCAGCAGTTACTCGGGCAGCCACTCTGGAAACACCATATATTTT.

Written as DNA, the CDR3 is TGTGCCAGCAGTCGCGCCGGGGGGCAGCCCCAGCATTTT. It encodes CASSRAGGQPQHF. The chain links TRBV28 to TRBJ1-5; D possibly corresponds to TRBD1 (5 bases). CDR3 length: 13 residues. Between the trimmed V and J ends, which lost 5 bases and 7 bases, there was a span of 12 bases. Germline CDR1 reads MDHEN; CDR2 reads SYDVKM.

The chain combines TRBV28 with TRBJ2-7; a possible D gene is TRBD1 (6 bases). The CDR3 is 13 amino acids. The ends were cut back, 6 bases at V and 3 bases at J, with 12 bases in the middle. Germline lookup yields CDR1 MDHEN and CDR2 SYDVKM. CDR3 sequence reads: CASSPGHRYEQYF. The CDR3 region has the DNA TGTGCCAGCAGCCCGGGACACCGCTACGAGCAGTACTTC.

The chain combines TRBV7-2 with TRBJ1-5; D is uncertain. V was shortened by 5 bases and J by 6 bases, with 11 bases between the two germline ends. Germline values: CDR1 SGHTA, CDR2 FQGNSA. The length of the CDR3 is 13 residues. CDR3 amino acids: CASSPRSFQPQHF. The CDR3 DNA follows: TGTGCCAGCAGCCCCCGGAGTTTTCAGCCCCAGCATTTT.

The chain couples TRBV6-4 to TRBJ1-3; 7 bases match TRBD1. J gave up 0 bases and V 1 base, and 18 bases lay outside the gene matches. Germline values: CDR1 MRHNA, CDR2 SNTAGT. This CDR3 has 21 amino acids. CDR3 sequence: CASSDLPGQQLKPGSGNTIYF. The CDR3 DNA reads TGTGCCAGCAGTGACTTACCGGGACAGCAACTAAAACCGGGCTCTGGAAACACCATATATTTT.

This rearrangement joins TRBV3-1 (or the pseudogene TRBV3-2) to TRBJ2-7; no firm D call. The V gene lost 5 bases and the J gene lost 1 base, with 15 bases spanning the gap. Germline V gene data show CDR1 as LGHDT and CDR2 as YNNKEL (reference sequence). This CDR3 has 15 residues. The CDR3 here is CASSIRSGSSYEQYF. DNA of the CDR3: TGTGCCAGCAGCATTCGATCCGGGTCATCCTACGAGCAGTACTTC.

V gene TRBV25-1 combines with J gene TRBJ2-2, with D possibly being TRBD2 (6 bases). The CDR3 is 13 residues long. The V end lost 6 bases, the J end lost 4 bases, and 9 bases lay between the germline ends. Germline CDR1 MGHDK, CDR2 SYGVNS. For the CDR3, the DNA is TGTGCCAGCAGCCTCGGGGGCACCGGGGAGCTGTTTTTT. Translated, it gives CASSLGGTGELFF.

The rearrangement links TRBV9 to TRBJ2-1, with TRBD2 identical over 11 bases. V shed 0 bases, J shed 10 bases, and the junction held 6 bases outside the gene matches. This CDR3 is 15 amino acids long. CDR1 is SGDLS and CDR2 is YYNGEE in the germline V gene. The CDR3 nucleotides read TGTGCCAGCAGCGTAGAGGTAGCGGGGGGGCCGGAGCAGTTCTTC. Translation: CASSVEVAGGPEQFF.

The rearrangement joins TRBV19 to TRBJ2-3, with 8 bases fitting TRBD2. V lost 3 bases to trimming and J lost 5 bases; unmatched junction nucleotides: 4. Germline assignment: CDR1 LNHDA and CDR2 SQIVND (reference sequence). CDR3 length: 14 residues. The CDR3 sequence is CASSIPGGVDTQYF. In DNA, the CDR3 is TGTGCCAGTAGTATCCCCGGGGGGGTAGATACGCAGTATTTT.

The chain links TRBV28 to TRBJ1-5; D is perhaps TRBD1 (5 bases). The germline CDR1 and CDR2 sequences are MDHEN and SYDVKM. The CDR3 length is 12 residues. The V end lost 2 bases, the J end lost 6 bases, and 5 bases lay between the germline ends. CDR3 residues: CASSLQGQPQHF. The CDR3 region has the DNA TGTGCCAGCAGTTTACAGGGTCAGCCCCAGCATTTT.

This chain uses TRBV5-4 with TRBJ2-3, with D hard to call. Between the trimmed V and J ends, which lost 2 bases and 4 bases, there was a span of 5 bases. The CDR3 length is 12 residues. Germline V gives CDR1 SGHNT, CDR2 YYREEE (reference sequence). In DNA form, the CDR3 reads TGTGCCAGCAGCTTAAGAGCAGATACGCAGTATTTT. This codes for CASSLRADTQYF.

This chain joins TRBV3-1 (or the pseudogene TRBV3-2) and TRBJ2-3; 7 bases match TRBD1. The germline gives CDR1 LGHDT, CDR2 YNNKEL (reference sequence). There are 15 residues in the CDR3. The J segment lost 5 bases and the V segment lost 1 base, leaving 6 bases of the junction unmatched. This CDR3 reads CASSQAGGRLDTQYF. The CDR3 bases are TGTGCCAGCAGCCAAGCAGGGGGAAGGTTAGATACGCAGTATTTT.

The chain employs TRBV4-1 and TRBJ2-5; D call uncertain. The germline V gene has CDR1 MGHRA and CDR2 YSYEKL. CDR3 length: 15 amino acids. Trimming stripped 0 bases from V and 2 bases from J, with 10 bases between. This chain's CDR3 is CASSQEQNTQETQYF. The CDR3 nucleotides read TGCGCCAGCAGCCAAGAGCAGAACACGCAAGAGACCCAGTACTTC.

This clone was recorded a few times. V usage is TRBV7-2 and J usage is TRBJ2-3; D is possibly TRBD1 (6 bases). V lost 5 bases, J lost 2 bases, and 14 bases lay in between. This CDR3 is built from 15 residues. Germline values: CDR1 SGHTA, CDR2 FQGNSA. The CDR3 loop is CASSLGQPSTDTQYF. In nucleotides, the CDR3 is TGTGCCAGCAGCCTCGGACAGCCTTCCACAGATACGCAGTATTTT.

The V call is TRBV5-1, the J call TRBJ1-3, with a possible D match to TRBD1 (5 bases). Trimming removed 3 bases from V and 0 bases from J, with 7 bases in between. The germline V gene has CDR1 SGHRS and CDR2 YFSETQ. The CDR3 covers 14 residues. CDR3: CASSSDSSGNTIYF. Here the CDR3 DNA reads TGCGCCAGCAGCTCTGACAGCTCTGGAAACACCATATATTTT. Combining the CDR3 with reference TRBV5-1 and TRBJ1-3 gives the whole variable domain KAGVTQTPRYLIKTRGQQVTLSCSPISGHRSVSWYQQTPGQGLQFLFEYFSETQRNKGNFPGRFSGRQFSNSRSEMNVSTLELGDSALYLCASSSDSSGNTIYFGEGSWLTVV.

The chain uses TRBV2 and TRBJ1-2, with 9 positions matching TRBD1. The germline V gene has CDR1 SNHLY and CDR2 FYNNEI. The CDR3 is 17 residues long. V lost 1 base to trimming and J lost 4 bases; unmatched junction nucleotides: 10. The CDR3 spells CASSEVGGRTGVYGYTF. CDR3 coding DNA: TGTGCCAGCAGTGAAGTTGGGGGACGGACAGGGGTCTATGGCTACACCTTC.

DNA of the CDR3: TGTGCCAGTAGTAACAGCAGGACGGGAAACTATGGCTACACCTTC. This translates into CASSNSRTGNYGYTF. This rearrangement joins TRBV19 to TRBJ1-2, with D unclear. From germline, CDR1 is LNHDA and CDR2 SQIVND (reference sequence). This CDR3 contains 15 residues. Trimming removed 4 bases at V and 2 bases at J, with 14 bases between.

The V call is TRBV5-1, the J call TRBJ2-5, with D perhaps matching TRBD1 (6 bases). V lost 4 bases and J 2 bases, leaving 12 bases between the germline ends. The length of the CDR3 is 14 residues. Germline V gene lookup returns CDR1 SGHRS and CDR2 YFSETQ. The CDR3: CASSNTGLQETQYF. For the CDR3, the DNA is TGCGCCAGCAGCAATACAGGGTTGCAAGAGACCCAGTACTTC.

The chain carries TRBV9 and TRBJ2-2; D is unclear. Germline V gene data show CDR1 as SGDLS and CDR2 as YYNGEE. CDR3 length: 12 amino acids. Trimming removed 3 bases from V and 5 bases from J, with 5 bases in between. CDR3 in amino acids: CASSELTGELFF. CDR3 nucleotides: TGTGCCAGCAGCGAGCTTACCGGGGAGCTGTTTTTT.

The gene calls are TRBV11-2 and TRBJ1-5; D gene uncertain. Germline CDR1 and CDR2: SGHAT and FQNNGV. CDR3 size: 16 residues. V dropped 0 bases and J dropped 1 base, with 10 bases sitting between them. The CDR3 sequence is CASSLDGDVSNQPQHF. CDR3 nucleotides: TGTGCCAGCAGCTTAGACGGGGATGTGAGCAATCAGCCCCAGCATTTT.

This chain uses TRBV3-1 (or the pseudogene TRBV3-2) with TRBJ1-2; D not certain. Germline V gene data show CDR1 as LGHDT and CDR2 as YNNKEL (reference sequence). The CDR3 spans 12 residues. The V and J ends lost 0 bases and 8 bases respectively, with 7 bases between them. The CDR3 DNA sequence: TGTGCCAGCAGCCAAGATTGGGCCGGCTACACCTTC. Its translation: CASSQDWAGYTF.